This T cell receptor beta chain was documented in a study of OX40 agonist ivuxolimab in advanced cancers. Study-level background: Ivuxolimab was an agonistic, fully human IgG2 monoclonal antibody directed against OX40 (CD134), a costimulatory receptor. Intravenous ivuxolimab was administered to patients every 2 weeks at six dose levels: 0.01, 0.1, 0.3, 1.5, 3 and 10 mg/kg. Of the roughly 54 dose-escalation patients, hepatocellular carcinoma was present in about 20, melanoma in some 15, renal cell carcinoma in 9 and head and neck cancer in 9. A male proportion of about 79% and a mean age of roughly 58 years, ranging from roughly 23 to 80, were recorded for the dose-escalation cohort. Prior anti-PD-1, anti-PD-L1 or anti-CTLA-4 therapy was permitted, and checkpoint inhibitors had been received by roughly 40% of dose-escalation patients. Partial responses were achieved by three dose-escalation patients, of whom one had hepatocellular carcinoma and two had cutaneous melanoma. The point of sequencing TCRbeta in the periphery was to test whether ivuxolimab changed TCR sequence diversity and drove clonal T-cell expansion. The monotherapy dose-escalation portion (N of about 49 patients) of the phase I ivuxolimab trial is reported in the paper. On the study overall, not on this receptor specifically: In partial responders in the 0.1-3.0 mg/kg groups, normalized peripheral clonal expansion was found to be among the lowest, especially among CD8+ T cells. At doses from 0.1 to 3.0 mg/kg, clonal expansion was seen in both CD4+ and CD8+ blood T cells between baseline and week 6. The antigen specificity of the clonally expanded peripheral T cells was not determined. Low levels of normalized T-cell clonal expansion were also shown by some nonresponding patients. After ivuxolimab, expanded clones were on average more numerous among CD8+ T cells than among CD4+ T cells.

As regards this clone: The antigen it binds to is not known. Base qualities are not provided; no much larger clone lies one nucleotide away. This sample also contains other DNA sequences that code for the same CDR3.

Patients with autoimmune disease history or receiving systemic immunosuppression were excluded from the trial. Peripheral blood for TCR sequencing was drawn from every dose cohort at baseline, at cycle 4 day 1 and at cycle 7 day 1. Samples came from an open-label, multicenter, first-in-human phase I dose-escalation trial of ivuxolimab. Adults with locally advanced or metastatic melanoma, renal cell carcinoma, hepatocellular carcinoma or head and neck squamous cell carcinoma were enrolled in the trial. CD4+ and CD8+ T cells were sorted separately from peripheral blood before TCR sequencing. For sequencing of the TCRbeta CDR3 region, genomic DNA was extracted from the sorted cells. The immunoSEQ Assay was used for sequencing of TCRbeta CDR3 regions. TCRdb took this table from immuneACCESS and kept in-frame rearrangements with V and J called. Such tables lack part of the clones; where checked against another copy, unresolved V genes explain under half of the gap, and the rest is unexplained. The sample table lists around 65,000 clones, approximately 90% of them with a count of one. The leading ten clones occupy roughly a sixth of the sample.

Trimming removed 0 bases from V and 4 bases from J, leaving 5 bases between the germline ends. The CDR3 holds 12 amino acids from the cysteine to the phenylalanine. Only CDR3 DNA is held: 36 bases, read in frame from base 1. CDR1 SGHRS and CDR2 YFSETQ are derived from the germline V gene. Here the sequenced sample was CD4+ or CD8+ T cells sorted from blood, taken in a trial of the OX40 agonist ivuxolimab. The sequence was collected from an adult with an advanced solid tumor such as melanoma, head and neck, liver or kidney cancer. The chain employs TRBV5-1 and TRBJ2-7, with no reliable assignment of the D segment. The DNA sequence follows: TGCGCCAGCAGCTTGGACGGGTACGAGCAGTACTTC. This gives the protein CASSLDGYEQYF.